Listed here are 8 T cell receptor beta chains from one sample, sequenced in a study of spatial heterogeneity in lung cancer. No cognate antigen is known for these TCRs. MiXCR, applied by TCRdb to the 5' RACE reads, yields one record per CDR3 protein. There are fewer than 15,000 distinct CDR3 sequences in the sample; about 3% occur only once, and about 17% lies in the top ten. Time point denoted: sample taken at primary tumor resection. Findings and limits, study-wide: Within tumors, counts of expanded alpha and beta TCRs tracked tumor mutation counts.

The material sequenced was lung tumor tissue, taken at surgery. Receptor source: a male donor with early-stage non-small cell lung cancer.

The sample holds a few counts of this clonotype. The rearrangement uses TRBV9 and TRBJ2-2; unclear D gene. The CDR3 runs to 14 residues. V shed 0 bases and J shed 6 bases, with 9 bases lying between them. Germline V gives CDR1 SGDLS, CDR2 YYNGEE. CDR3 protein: CASSVGPSSGELFF. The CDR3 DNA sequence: TGTGCCAGCAGCGTAGGGCCTTCTTCCGGGGAGCTGTTTTTT.

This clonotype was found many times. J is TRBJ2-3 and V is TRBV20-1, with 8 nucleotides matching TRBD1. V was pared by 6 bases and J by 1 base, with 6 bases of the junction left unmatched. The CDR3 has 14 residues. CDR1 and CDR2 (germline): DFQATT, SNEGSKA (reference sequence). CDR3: CSAPRTGRTDTQYF. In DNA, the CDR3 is TGCAGTGCACCCAGGACAGGGCGCACAGATACGCAGTATTTT.

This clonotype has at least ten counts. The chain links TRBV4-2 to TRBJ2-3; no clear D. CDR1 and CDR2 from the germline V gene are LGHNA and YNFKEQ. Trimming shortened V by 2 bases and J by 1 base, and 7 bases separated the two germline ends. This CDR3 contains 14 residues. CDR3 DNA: TGTGCCAGCAGCCAACAGCCCGGCACAGATACGCAGTATTTT. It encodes CASSQQPGTDTQYF.

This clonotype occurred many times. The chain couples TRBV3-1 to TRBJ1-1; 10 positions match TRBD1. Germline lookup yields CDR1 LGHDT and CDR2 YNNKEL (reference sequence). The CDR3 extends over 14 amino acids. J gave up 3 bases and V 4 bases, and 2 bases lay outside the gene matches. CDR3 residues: CASSLGTGDTEAFF. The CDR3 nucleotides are TGTGCCAGCAGCCTAGGGACAGGGGACACTGAAGCTTTCTTT.

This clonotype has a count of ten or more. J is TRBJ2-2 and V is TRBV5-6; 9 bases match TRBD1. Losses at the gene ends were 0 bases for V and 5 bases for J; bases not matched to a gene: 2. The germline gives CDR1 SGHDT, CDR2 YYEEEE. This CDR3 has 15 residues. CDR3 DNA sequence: TGTGCCAGCAGCTTGGGACAGGGGGTTACCGGGGAGCTGTTTTTT. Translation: CASSLGQGVTGELFF.

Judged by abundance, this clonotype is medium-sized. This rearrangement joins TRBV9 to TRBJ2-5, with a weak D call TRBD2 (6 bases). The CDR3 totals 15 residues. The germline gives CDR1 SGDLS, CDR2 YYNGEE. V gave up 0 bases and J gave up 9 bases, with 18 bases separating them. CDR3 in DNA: TGTGCCAGCAGCGTAGTAGGTTCGCTGAGGGAGGCCCAGTACTTC. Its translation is CASSVVGSLREAQYF.

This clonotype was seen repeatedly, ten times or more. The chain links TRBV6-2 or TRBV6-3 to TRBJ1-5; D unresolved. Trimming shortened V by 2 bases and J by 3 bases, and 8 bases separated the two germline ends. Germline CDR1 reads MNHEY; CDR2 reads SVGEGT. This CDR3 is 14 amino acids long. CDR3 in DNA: TGTGCCAGCAGTTACGCCTTATTCAATCAGCCCCAGCATTTT. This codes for CASSYALFNQPQHF.

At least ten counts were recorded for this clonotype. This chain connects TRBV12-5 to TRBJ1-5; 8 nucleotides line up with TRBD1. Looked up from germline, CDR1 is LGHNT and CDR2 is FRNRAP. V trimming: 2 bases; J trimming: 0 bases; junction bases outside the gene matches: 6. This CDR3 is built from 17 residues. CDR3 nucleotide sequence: TGTGCTAGTGGTTTGACAAGGACAGGGATTAGCAATCAGCCCCAGCATTTT. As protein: CASGLTRTGISNQPQHF. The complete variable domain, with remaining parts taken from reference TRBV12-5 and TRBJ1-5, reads DARVTQTPRHKVTEMGQEVTMRCQPILGHNTVFWYRQTMMQGLELLAYFRNRAPLDDSGMPKDRFSAEMPDATLATLKIQPSEPRDSAVYFCASGLTRTGISNQPQHFGDGTRLSIL.